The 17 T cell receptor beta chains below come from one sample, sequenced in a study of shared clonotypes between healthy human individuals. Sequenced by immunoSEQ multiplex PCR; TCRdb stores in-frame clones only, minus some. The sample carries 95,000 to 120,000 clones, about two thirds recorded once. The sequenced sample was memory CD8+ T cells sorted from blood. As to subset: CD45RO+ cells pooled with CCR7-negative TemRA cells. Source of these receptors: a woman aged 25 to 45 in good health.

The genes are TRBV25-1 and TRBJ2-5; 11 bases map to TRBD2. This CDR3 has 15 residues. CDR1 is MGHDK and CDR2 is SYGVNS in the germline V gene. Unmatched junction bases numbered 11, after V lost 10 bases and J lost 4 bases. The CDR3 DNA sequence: TGTGCCATCGGGACAGCGACTAGCGGGACAGAGACCCAGTACTTC. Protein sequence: CAIGTATSGTETQYF.

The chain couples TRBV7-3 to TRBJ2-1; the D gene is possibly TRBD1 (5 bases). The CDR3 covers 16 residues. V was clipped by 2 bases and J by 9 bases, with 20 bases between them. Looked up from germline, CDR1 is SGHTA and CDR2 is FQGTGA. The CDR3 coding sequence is TGTGCCAGCAGCTTATGGGGCAACACGGCCAGTGGTGAGCAGTTCTTC. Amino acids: CASSLWGNTASGEQFF.

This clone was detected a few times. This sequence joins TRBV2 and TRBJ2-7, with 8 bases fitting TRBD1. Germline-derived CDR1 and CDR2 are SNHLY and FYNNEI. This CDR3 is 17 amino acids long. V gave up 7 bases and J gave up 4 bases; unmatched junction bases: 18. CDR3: CASIRKSKDRGFYEQYF. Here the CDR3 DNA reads TGTGCCAGCATCAGAAAATCCAAAGACAGGGGTTTTTACGAGCAGTACTTC.

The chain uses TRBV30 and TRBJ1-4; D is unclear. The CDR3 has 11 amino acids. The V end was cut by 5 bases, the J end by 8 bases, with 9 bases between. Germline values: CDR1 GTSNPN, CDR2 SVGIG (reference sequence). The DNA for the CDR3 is TGTGCCTGGGAGGGAGGCGAAAAACTGTTTTTT. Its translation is CAWEGGEKLFF.

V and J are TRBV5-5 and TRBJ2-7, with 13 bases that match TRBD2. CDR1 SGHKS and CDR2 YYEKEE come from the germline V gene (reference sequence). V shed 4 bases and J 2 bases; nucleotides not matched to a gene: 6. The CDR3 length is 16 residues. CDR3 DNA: TGTGCCAGCAGCATCGGACTAGCGGGAGTACCCTACGAGCAGTACTTC. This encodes CASSIGLAGVPYEQYF.

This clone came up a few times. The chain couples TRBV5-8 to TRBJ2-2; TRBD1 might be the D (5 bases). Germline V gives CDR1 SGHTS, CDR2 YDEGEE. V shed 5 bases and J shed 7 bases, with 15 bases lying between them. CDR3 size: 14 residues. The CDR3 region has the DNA TGTGCCAGCAGTGATACAGGACGTAGCGGGGAGCTGTTTTTT. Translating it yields CASSDTGRSGELFF.

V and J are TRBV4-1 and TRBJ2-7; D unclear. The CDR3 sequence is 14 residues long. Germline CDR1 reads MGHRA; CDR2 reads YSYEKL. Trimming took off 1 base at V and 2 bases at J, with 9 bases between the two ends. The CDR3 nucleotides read TGCGCCAGCAGCCAAGCCAAACCGCCCTACGAGCAGTACTTC. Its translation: CASSQAKPPYEQYF.

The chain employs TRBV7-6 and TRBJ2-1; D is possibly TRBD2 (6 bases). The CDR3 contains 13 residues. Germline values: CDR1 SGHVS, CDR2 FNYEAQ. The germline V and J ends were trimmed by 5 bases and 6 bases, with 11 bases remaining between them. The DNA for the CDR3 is TGTGCCAGCAGCCCGACTAGTCCCAATGAGCAGTTCTTC. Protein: CASSPTSPNEQFF.

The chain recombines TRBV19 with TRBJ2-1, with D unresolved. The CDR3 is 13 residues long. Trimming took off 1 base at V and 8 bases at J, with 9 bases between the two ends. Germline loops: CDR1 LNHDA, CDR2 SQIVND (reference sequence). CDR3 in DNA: TGTGCCAGTAGTATAGGGGATTTGCATGAGCAGTTCTTC. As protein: CASSIGDLHEQFF.

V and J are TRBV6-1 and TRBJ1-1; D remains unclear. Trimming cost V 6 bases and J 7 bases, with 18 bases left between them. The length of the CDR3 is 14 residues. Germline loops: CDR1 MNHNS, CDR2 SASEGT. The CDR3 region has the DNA TGTGCCAGCAGGCGAGTGACGGAAGCTGATGAAGCTTTCTTT. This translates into CASRRVTEADEAFF.

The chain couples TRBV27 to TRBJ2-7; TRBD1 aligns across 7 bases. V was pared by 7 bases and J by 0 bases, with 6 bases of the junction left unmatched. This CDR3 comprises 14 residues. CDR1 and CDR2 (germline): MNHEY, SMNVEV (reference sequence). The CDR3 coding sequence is TGTGCCAGCATGCCTAGGGACAGCTCCTACGAGCAGTACTTC. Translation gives CASMPRDSSYEQYF.

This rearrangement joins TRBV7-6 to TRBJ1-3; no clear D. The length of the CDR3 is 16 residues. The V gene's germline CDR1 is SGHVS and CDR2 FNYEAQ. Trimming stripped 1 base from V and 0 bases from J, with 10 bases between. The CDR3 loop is CASSLEAVNSGNTIYF. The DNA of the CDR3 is TGTGCCAGCAGCTTAGAAGCAGTAAACTCTGGAAACACCATATATTTT.

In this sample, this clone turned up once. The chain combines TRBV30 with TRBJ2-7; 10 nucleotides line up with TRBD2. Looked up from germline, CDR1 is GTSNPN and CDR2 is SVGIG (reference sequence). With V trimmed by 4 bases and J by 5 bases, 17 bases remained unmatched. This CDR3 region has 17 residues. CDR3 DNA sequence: TGTGCCTGGAACTCCCCAGGGAGCGGGAGGGCCGTGGACGAGCAGTACTTC. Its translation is CAWNSPGSGRAVDEQYF. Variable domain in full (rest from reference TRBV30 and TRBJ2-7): SQTIHQWPATLVQPVGSPLSLECTVEGTSNPNLYWYRQAAGRGLQLLFYSVGIGQISSEVPQNLSASRPQDRQFILSSKKLLLSDSGFYLCAWNSPGSGRAVDEQYFGPGTRLTVT.

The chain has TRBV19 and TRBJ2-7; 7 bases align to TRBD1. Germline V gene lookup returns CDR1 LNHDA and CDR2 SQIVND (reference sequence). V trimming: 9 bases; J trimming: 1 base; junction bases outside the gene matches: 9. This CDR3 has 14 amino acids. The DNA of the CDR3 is TGTGCCAGCCGTCCCCGGGACAGATCCTACGAGCAGTACTTC. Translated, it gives CASRPRDRSYEQYF. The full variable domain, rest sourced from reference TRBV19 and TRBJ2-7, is DGGITQSPKYLFRKEGQNVTLSCEQNLNHDAMYWYRQDPGQGLRLIYYSQIVNDFQKGDIAEGYSVSREKKESFPLTVTSAQKNPTAFYLCASRPRDRSYEQYFGPGTRLTVT.

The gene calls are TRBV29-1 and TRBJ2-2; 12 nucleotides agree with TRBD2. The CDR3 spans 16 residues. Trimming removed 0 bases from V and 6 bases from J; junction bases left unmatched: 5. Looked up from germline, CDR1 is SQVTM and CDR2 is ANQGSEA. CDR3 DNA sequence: TGCAGCGTTGAAGATCCTAGCGGGAGGGCCCCCGGGGAGCTGTTTTTT. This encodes CSVEDPSGRAPGELFF.

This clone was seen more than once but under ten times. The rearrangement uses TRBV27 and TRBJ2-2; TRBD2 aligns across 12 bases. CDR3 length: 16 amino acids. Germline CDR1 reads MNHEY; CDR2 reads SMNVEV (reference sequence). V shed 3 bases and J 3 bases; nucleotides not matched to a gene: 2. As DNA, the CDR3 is TGTGCCAGCAGTTTTCTAGCGGGAGGGTACACCGGGGAGCTGTTTTTT. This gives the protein CASSFLAGGYTGELFF.

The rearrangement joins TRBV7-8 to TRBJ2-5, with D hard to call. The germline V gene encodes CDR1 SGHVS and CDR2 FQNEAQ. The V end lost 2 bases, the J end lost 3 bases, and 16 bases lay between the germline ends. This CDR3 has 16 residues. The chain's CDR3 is CASSLSSRSVEETQYF. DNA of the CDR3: TGTGCCAGCAGCTTATCTTCCAGGAGCGTAGAAGAGACCCAGTACTTC.